The rows below give T cell receptor beta chains drawn from one sample of a study of cytomegalovirus exposure and HLA in healthy donors. Here immunoSEQ multiplex PCR was the method, and the copy in TCRdb shows in-frame clones only, minus some. The data show about 220,000 clones, around 80% seen once. Sequences were obtained from PBMCs. The receptor source for this set is a man between 18 and 35 years old in good health and CMV-seronegative. The CDR3 runs from the conserved cysteine through the conserved F or W. The D gene is left open where the match is weak. A row's size may be missing; if present it is once, few, many or a size class.

TRBJ2-7 | TRBV20-1 | . | . | TGCAGTGCTAAACGGGACTTGGCGTACTTC | CSAKRDLAYF
TRBJ2-1 | TRBV11-2 | . | . | TGTGCCAGCAGCTTACAGGGCACGAGCAGTGAGCAGTTCTTC | CASSLQGTSSEQFF
TRBJ2-2 | TRBV27 | few | TRBD1 | TGTGCCAGCAGTACAGGGGTTAAGATCGGGGAGCTGTTTTTT | CASSTGVKIGELFF
TRBJ2-3 | TRBV10-1 | . | TRBD2 | TGCGCCAGCAGTGCGGGAGGGATCACAGATACGCAGTATTTT | CASSAGGITDTQYF
TRBJ2-3 | TRBV9 | . | TRBD2 | TGTGCCAGCAGCGTCGGCGGGAGAATCGGCACAGATACGCAGTATTTT | CASSVGGRIGTDTQYF
TRBJ1-2 | TRBV5-1 | . | . | TGCGCCAGCAGCCCAAAGTATGACAAAGACTATGGCTACACCTTC | CASSPKYDKDYGYTF
TRBJ2-1 | TRBV5-1 | . | . | TGCGCCAGCAGCTTGGGTACTTACAATGAGCAGTTCTTC | CASSLGTYNEQFF
TRBJ2-1 | TRBV7-2 | . | TRBD2 | TGTGCCAGCAGCCCCCGTGCGGGAGTAGGCTACAATGAGCAGTTCTTC | CASSPRAGVGYNEQFF
TRBJ2-7 | TRBV5-1 | . | . | TGCGCCAGCAGCGTCGACAACTACGAGCAGTACTTC | CASSVDNYEQYF
TRBJ1-1 | TRBV7-9 | . | TRBD1 | TGTTCCAGCAGCTTGACAGGGGAGAACACTGAAGCTTTCTTT | CSSSLTGENTEAFF
TRBJ2-7 | TRBV28 | . | TRBD2 | TGTGCCAGCAGTTTAGGGGCCCAGCGGGGGCGCCCCTACGAGCAGTACTTC | CASSLGAQRGRPYEQYF
TRBJ2-1 | TRBV10-3 | . | . | TGTGCCATCAGAGGCGCAACGGGAGAGAGGAATGAGCAGTTCTTC | CAIRGATGERNEQFF
TRBJ1-2 | TRBV7-9 | few | . | TGTGCCAGCAGCTTACCTGGGACGCCAGGGGACTATGGCTACACCTTC | CASSLPGTPGDYGYTF
TRBJ2-7 | TRBV6-5 | . | TRBD1 | TGTGCCAGCAGTCCTTCACAGGGGGCCCACGAGCAGTACTTC | CASSPSQGAHEQYF
TRBJ1-3 | TRBV7-9 | . | . | TGTGCCAGCAGCTTAGTCAGTGCTGGAAACACCATATATTTT | CASSLVSAGNTIYF
TRBJ2-7 | TRBV5-1 | . | TRBD1 | TGCGCCAGCAGCGATCGACAGGGGGGCGAGCAGTACTTC | CASSDRQGGEQYF
TRBJ2-3 | TRBV7-9 | few | . | TGTGCCAGCAGCTTCCTACAGGGCTCTGCTTCGACAGATACGCAGTATTTT | CASSFLQGSASTDTQYF
TRBJ2-7 | TRBV5-1 | few | . | TGCGCCAGCAGCTTGGCCGGGGGTCCCTACGAGCAGTACTTC | CASSLAGGPYEQYF
TRBJ2-3 | TRBV28 | . | . | TGTGCCAGCAGGGATCACAGCCAAGATACGCAGTATTTT | CASRDHSQDTQYF
TRBJ2-7 | TRBV4-2 | few | TRBD2 | TGTGCCAGCAGCCAAAATAGCGGGACTGGTGCCGAGCAGTACTTC | CASSQNSGTGAEQYF
TRBJ2-1 | TRBV5-1 | . | TRBD1 | TGCGCCAGCAGCCAGACAGGGGCGGGCTCCTACAATGAGCAGTTCTTC | CASSQTGAGSYNEQFF
TRBJ2-2 | TRBV25-1 | few | . | TGTGCCACCGACGGGGACCCCAGGGGAACCGGGGAGCTGTTTTTT | CATDGDPRGTGELFF
TRBJ2-5 | TRBV5-1 | once | . | TGCGCCAGCAGGCCCTCGGGGGAAGAGACCCAGTACTTC | CASRPSGEETQYF
TRBJ2-7 | TRBV28 | . | TRBD1 | TGTGCCAGCAGTTTGCAGGGGGACGAGCAGTACTTC | CASSLQGDEQYF
TRBJ2-7 | TRBV16 | . | . | TGTGCCAGCAGCCAATTCCAGGGAACCTACGAGCAGTACTTC | CASSQFQGTYEQYF
TRBJ1-1 | TRBV6-1 | few | . | TGTGCCAGCATTCCCCCCGGGGTGAACACTGAAGCTTTCTTT | CASIPPGVNTEAFF
TRBJ1-5 | TRBV30 | . | . | TGTGCCTGGAGGGGGACTGGGGGGTCGCAGCCCCAGCATTTT | CAWRGTGGSQPQHF
TRBJ1-1 | TRBV10-2 | . | TRBD1 | TGCGCCAGCAGGGACAGGGGGATCACTGAAGCTTTCTTT | CASRDRGITEAFF
TRBJ2-7 | TRBV6-1 | . | . | TGTGCCAGCAGTGAAATGAGACAGGTTGGGACCTACGGGCAGTACTTC | CASSEMRQVGTYGQYF
TRBJ1-4 | TRBV12-5 | . | . | TGTGCTAGTGGGCCTGGGACAAGTAATGAAAAACTGTTTTTT | CASGPGTSNEKLFF
TRBJ1-2 | TRBV25-1 | . | TRBD1 | TGTGCCAGCAGTGAAGACAGGGGACATGGCTACACCTTC | CASSEDRGHGYTF
TRBJ2-1 | TRBV27 | . | TRBD2 | TGTGCCAGCAGTTCGCATGGACTAGCGGGAAGGGGGTATGAGCAGTTCTTC | CASSSHGLAGRGYEQFF
TRBJ1-4 | TRBV7-8 | once | TRBD1 | TGTGCCAGCAGCTTTCGGGACAGGGTGGAGGTAGAAAAACTGTTTTTT | CASSFRDRVEVEKLFF
TRBJ1-4 | TRBV6-5 | . | . | TGTGCCAGCAGTTACTCGACACCAACTAATGAAAAACTGTTTTTT | CASSYSTPTNEKLFF
TRBJ2-7 | TRBV7-8 | . | . | TGTGCCAGCAGCCTGCGGGGATCACTCTACGAGCAGTACTTC | CASSLRGSLYEQYF
TRBJ1-2 | TRBV6-1 | . | TRBD1 | TGTGCCAGCAGTGGACAGGGTGGCTATGGCTACACCTTC | CASSGQGGYGYTF
TRBJ2-3 | TRBV15 | few | . | TGTGCCACCTACGGACAGTACGATTCAGATACGCAGTATTTT | CATYGQYDSDTQYF
TRBJ2-7 | TRBV11-2 | . | . | TGTGCCATCCGGGGGTTCGACGAGCAGTACTTC | CAIRGFDEQYF
TRBJ2-1 | TRBV9 | . | . | TGTGCCAGCAGCGTAGAGTCGGTTTTTGATGAGCAGTTCTTC | CASSVESVFDEQFF
TRBJ2-1 | TRBV2 | . | TRBD2 | TGTGCCAGCAGTGATAGAGGCGGGAGGGCCGGGGATGAGCAGTTCTTC | CASSDRGGRAGDEQFF
TRBJ1-1 | TRBV30 | . | . | TGTGCCTGGGTGGAGGGGCACACTGAAGCTTTCTTT | CAWVEGHTEAFF
TRBJ2-1 | TRBV9 | . | TRBD2 | TGTGCCAGCAGCGGACCAGCGGGACTATCCTACAATGAGCAGTTCTTC | CASSGPAGLSYNEQFF
TRBJ2-1 | TRBV15 | . | . | TGTGCCACCAGCAGAGAGTGGAAAGGGGTCAGTGAGCAGTTCTTC | CATSREWKGVSEQFF
TRBJ1-1 | TRBV6-5 | few | TRBD1 | TGTGCCAGCAGTTTCCGGGACAGGGCCTTGAACACTGAAGCTTTCTTT | CASSFRDRALNTEAFF
TRBJ2-5 | TRBV7-3 | . | . | TGTGCCAGCAGCTCACTCGGAGAGACCCAGTACTTC | CASSSLGETQYF
TRBJ1-2 | TRBV28 | . | TRBD1 | TGTGCCAGCAGTTCGTATCAGGGGGCCAGGCCTTTTGGCTACACCTTC | CASSSYQGARPFGYTF
TRBJ2-1 | TRBV7-3 | . | TRBD2 | TGTGCCAGCAGCTCCCGAGGACTAGCGGGCCCCACAGAGCAGTTCTTC | CASSSRGLAGPTEQFF
TRBJ2-7 | TRBV10-2 | . | . | TGCGCCAGCAGTTCAGGGCCTTACGAGCAGTACTTC | CASSSGPYEQYF
TRBJ1-2 | TRBV4-1 | . | . | TGCGCCAGCAGCCAAGTCCCCCAGGGCGTTAACTATGGCTACACCTTC | CASSQVPQGVNYGYTF
TRBJ1-5 | TRBV28 | few | . | TGTGCCAGCGAGTCGCGGTCGGGCAATCAGCCCCAGCATTTT | CASESRSGNQPQHF
TRBJ2-3 | TRBV6-1 | once | . | TGTGCCAGCAGTGAATACGTGGGAGGCACAGATACGCAGTATTTT | CASSEYVGGTDTQYF
TRBJ2-7 | TRBV13 | once | TRBD1 | TGTGCCAGCAGCTTAGGCTATACAGGGGGTCCGAACTACGAGCAGTACTTC | CASSLGYTGGPNYEQYF
TRBJ2-6 | TRBV6-6 | . | . | TGTGCCAGCAGCCCCCCAGCTGGGGCCAACGTCCTGACTTTC | CASSPPAGANVLTF